The entry that follows covers one T cell receptor (delta chain) sequence. This clone is identified as large (0.1 to 1%). Its antigen is currently not known. No clone much larger than this one lies a single base away; base qualities are absent. The sequencing machine was an Illumina MiSeq. Public reads were reanalyzed in TCRdb with CATT, and rows carrying the same DNA were merged afterwards. Recorded for this sample are about 3,800 delta-chain clones; 1.5% to 2% of them occurred a single time. The leading ten clones occupy about 9.3% of the sample. This sample stems from a study of gamma-delta chains in newborns, infants, children (dated by TCRdb to between 2018 and 2021). General notes on the study: According to the study title, microbial exposure causes polyclonal expansion of innate gammadelta T cells right after birth. How innate gammadelta T cell populations in human newborns were shaped by microbial exposure immediately after birth was investigated in the study.

V is cut back by 1 base and J by 3 bases, with 8 bases in the junction unmatched. The cysteine opens and the phenylalanine closes a CDR3 of 19 amino acids. This entry keeps only the CDR3 DNA: 57 bases, framed from base 1. CDR1 and CDR2 (NSMFDY, ISSIKDK) derive from the germline V gene. The sequenced material came from blood. The TCR comes from a child who was a newborn, infant or young child, either healthy, febrile or measles-vaccinated (not recorded which). The chain is made from TRAV29/DV5 and TRDJ3, with 12 bases matching TRDD3. Read as DNA, the sequence is TGTGCAGCAAGCAAAGGCTGGGGGATACGCAACTGGGACACCCGACAGATGTTTTTC. It translates as CAASKGWGIRNWDTRQMFF.